This T cell receptor beta chain is drawn from a study of cytomegalovirus exposure and HLA in healthy donors listed by TCRdb under 2017. Study-level background: An earlier analysis of roughly 630 of the donors reported 250 to 300 Gb of sequence data and about 100 million unique TCR beta sequences from some 180 million T cells. An early release that covered 500 to 800 HLA-typed donors contained approximately 300 gigabases of sequencing data and about 93 million unique TCR sequences. Among the roughly 400 genotyped donors, about 85% belonged to the genetic ancestry cluster associated with self-reported Caucasian donors. The study aimed to test whether cataloging public T cell receptors could reveal signatures of past pathogen exposure. Using immunosequencing, the study profiled T cell repertoires from fewer than 850 subjects and related those repertoires to cytomegalovirus serostatus. Besides the first cohort of around 670 subjects, a separate validation cohort made up of some 110 different subjects was used. To predict cytomegalovirus infection status, the study brought together high-throughput TCR immunosequencing, statistical association of individual TCRs with disease status, and machine learning. In a later analysis, previously published TCR beta repertoires from about 640 donors were re-analyzed and high-resolution HLA genotyping was added so that TCR occurrence patterns could be studied. Rather than using new phenotypic data, the later analysis identified candidate immune exposures from TCR beta sequences and from how often those sequences occurred across donors. In an earlier analysis of 587 of the donors, high-throughput TCR beta sequencing was used to judge whether each TCR beta V gene segment behaved as functional or pseudogenic. Donor age, sex, ethnicity and CMV serostatus were compiled alongside the repertoire data. A later genetic analysis used genome-wide SNP genotypes for about 55% of the 666 donors, treating that subset as a discovery cohort. All discovery cohort repertoires had been generated using a single sequencing platform. HLA typing covered class I and class II loci at four-digit resolution. The number of typed donors differed by locus: about 620-630 for A, B, C, DRB1 and DQB1; 522 for DQA1; around 610 for DPA1; and about 450 for DPB1. Roughly five DR-DQ haplotypes were handled as single units for association and clustering because linkage in the cohort was strong. Across about 380 genotyped donors of the cohort, an average of approximately 220,000 unique TCR beta nucleotide sequences per donor were sequenced, and roughly 20% of those sequences were non-productive.

The study at large found these results: A later genetic analysis reported fewer N-insertions in productive TCRs among donors in an Asian-associated ancestry cluster than the 666-donor mean. A few of the identified cytomegalovirus-associated TCR beta chains were confirmed in vitro to be specific for cytomegalovirus antigens. According to a later analysis, most CMV-associated TCR beta chains appeared to be HLA-restricted, and the HLA associations seemed to be driven largely by CMV exposure. This cohort had only TCR beta chains sequenced, and the lack of alpha or paired-chain data limited which features could be detected. Cytomegalovirus status was reported to be diagnosed by the classifier with high specificity and sensitivity in both the original and validation cohorts. Specific HLA alleles were associated with over 15,000 TCR beta sequences at a false discovery rate of 0.05 in a later analysis. Linkage disequilibrium might explain the correlated functional status among segregating V segments, but an unknown experimental factor could not be ruled out. In a later analysis, HLA-associated TCR beta chains were found to be more clonally expanded and to have lower generation probabilities than equally common non-associated chains. HLA typing was unavailable for some donors at each locus, so association tests used only the typed subset. A later analysis reported that several top co-occurrence clusters appeared linked to parvovirus B19, influenza, CMV and Epstein-Barr virus. Roughly uniform sequencing depth across donors was assumed in presence/absence analyses, although this assumption may not hold. The study listed 150 to 200 TCR beta chains as associated with cytomegalovirus. In an earlier analysis of more than 450 of the donors, most TCR beta V segments were observed in productive rearrangements about 90% or about 30% of the time, broadly matching IMGT annotations. In a later analysis, TCR association rates were found to vary across HLA loci, with the most associated TCRs seen for DRB1 alleles and the fewest for HLA-C alleles. Because counts were too low, some 17 rarely observed V segments, including chromosome 9 orphons, were left out of the earlier analysis of roughly 600 of the donors. V-gene and J-gene trimming of TCR beta chains was associated with a missense DCLRE1C variant in a later genetic analysis, and the association was replicated in an independent cohort. The authors suggested that the approach could potentially be generalized to other disease states and immunological phenotypes. A further reported finding was that TCR beta sequences accurately predicted the HLA-A and HLA-B alleles for most subjects in the first cohort. Most TCR sequences were seen in very few donors, while some public TCRs were found in many individuals. A group of highly shared sequence variants was considered likely to be a technical artifact of the sequencing pipeline. For the cohort, immune exposure information was limited to CMV serostatus. When HLA alleles, especially DR and DQ, strongly co-occurred, TCR associations were difficult to assign to individual alleles.

The cohort consisted of approximately 670 healthy bone marrow donors. All cohort members were sampled while nominally healthy, although unrecorded immune exposures were likely present. The donor tested CMV seronegative, placing the donor among the approximately 360 seronegative members of the cohort. A peripheral blood sample was provided by each donor, and peripheral blood mononuclear cells were used for TCR beta sequencing. The Qiagen DNeasy Blood Extraction Kit was used to extract genomic DNA from the blood cell samples. This clone was seen a few times. Its antigen remains undetermined. There are no base qualities to consult, and no much larger clone falls within one base. Library method: the immunoSEQ multiplex PCR assay. A mixture of 60 forward primers for TCR Vbeta segments and 13 reverse primers for TCR Jbeta segments was used in the multiplex PCR. The CDR3 region of rearranged TCR beta genes was amplified from genomic DNA with a multiplex PCR assay. Amplified TCR beta libraries were sequenced as 87-base-pair reads on the Illumina HiSeq System. The authors processed their data as follows. Across the 640 or so repertoires, a later analysis counted approximately 75 million unique TCR beta chains, 9 million to 14 million of which were shared by at least two donors. A nearest-neighbor algorithm error-corrected the raw reads and collapsed the reads into unique sequences, merging closely related sequences to remove PCR and sequencing errors. CDR3 sequences were aligned to IMGT reference sequences to assign V, D and J gene segments. Each retained sequence needed at least a six-nucleotide match to both a V gene segment and a J gene segment. Rearrangements were classified as productive when the CDR3 lacked stop codons and remained in frame with V and J, and all other rearrangements were classified as non-productive. Following IMGT convention, CDR3 was defined as the stretch from the second conserved V-encoded cysteine to the conserved J-encoded phenylalanine. In an earlier analysis of approximately 590 of the donors, sequences lacking an unambiguous match to a single V gene segment were excluded. In an earlier analysis of 587 of the donors, a V segment was called functional when productive rearrangements were above 56.7%, and segregating when the standard deviation between donors exceeded 5%. A statistical classification framework was developed to diagnose cytomegalovirus status using the catalog of TCR beta chain sequences. V and J gene assignment, in a later analysis, came from comparing TCR nucleotide sequences with IMGT/GENE-DB human TR gene sequences. Using the TCRdist pipeline, a later analysis assigned CDR3 sequences along with most-parsimonious VDJ recombination scenarios. In a later analysis, every TCR beta chain was defined by the combination of its CDR3 amino acid sequence and its V-gene family, and reads without a unique V-gene family were dropped. As a way to deal with suspected cross-contamination and a sequencing artifact, a later analysis dropped hundreds of nucleotide sequences that were highly shared and had low generation probability. A later analysis calculated a clonal expansion index for each public chain from normalized within-repertoire ranks of inferred template counts. Generation probabilities in a later analysis came from a VDJ recombination model fitted to out-of-frame rearrangements, and those results were checked against IGoR. Hypergeometric tests were used in a later analysis to score TCR-TCR, TCR-HLA and TCR-CMV co-occurrence, with a repertoire-size bias correction applied to the TCR pairs. False discovery rates were estimated in a later analysis by permuting HLA or CMV assignments 20 times. In a later analysis, co-occurring TCRs were grouped with DBSCAN, and TCRdist sequence similarity was added when clustering was performed within HLA-allele-positive subsets. Co-occurrence clustering excluded repertoires with fewer than 30,000 or more than 120,000 public chains, plus five with anomalous nucleotide sharing. TCRdb retrieved this table from immuneACCESS and kept in-frame rearrangements only. Not all clones are present; in checked studies, unresolved V genes account for under half, and no reason is known for the remainder. D and trimming were read from the DNA, whereas the V and J calls and clone size are those reported in that table. For this sample the table gives 130,000 or so clones, of which approximately 82% were detected only once. The biggest ten clones account for more than 1.5% of the sample.

The sequenced material came from PBMCs. The receptor comes from a woman aged 40 to 50 in good health and CMV-seronegative.

The DNA sequence follows: TGTGCCAGCAGTGAAAGACAGGGAAAAAACTATGGCTACACCTTC. Its protein product is CASSERQGKNYGYTF. In this chain, TRBV6-4 is recombined with TRBJ1-2, and TRBD1 aligns with 7 junction nucleotides. The CDR3 starts with the cysteine, ends with the phenylalanine, and has 15 residues. Kept here is only the CDR3 DNA, which spans 45 bases and is read in frame from base 1. Via the germline V gene, CDR1 is MRHNA and CDR2 SNTAGT. Trimmed from V: 3 bases; trimmed from J: 2 bases; junction bases lacking a gene match: 6.